This T cell receptor beta chain was found in a study of blood T cell repertoires in COVID-19. About the study: Acute-phase and convalescent COVID-19 samples originated in the United States, Italy and Spain. PBMCs, B-cell-depleted T cells, or T cells were the source of the cDNA or gDNA that made up the material.

Trimming removed 4 bases from V and 7 bases from J; junction bases left unmatched: 10. This CDR3 is 16 amino acids long. Germline CDR1 reads MNHEY; CDR2 reads SVGAGI. In its sample, this clone was seen once. How the authors handled the data: By means of reference gene primer amplification, nucleated cell counts were estimated. The protocol was immunoSEQ multiplex PCR, while the TCRdb copy is restricted to in-frame clones and leaves out a portion. D and trimming come from the DNA, and the V and J calls and clone size come from that table. Of over 75,000 clones in the sample, roughly 79% were seen once.

This TCR came from a human donor in a cohort sampled during active COVID-19. The genes are TRBV6-5 and TRBJ1-4, with 9 bases aligning to TRBD1. The sequencing input was peripheral blood. The CDR3 protein is CASSSTGGASSEKLFF. CDR3 nucleotides: TGTGCCAGCAGTTCAACAGGGGGCGCGTCAAGTGAAAAACTGTTTTTT.